A selection of T cell receptor beta chains follows, all from one sample in a study of CD8 T cells in ankylosing spondylitis. TCRdb re-called the 5' RACE reads through MiXCR, storing one row per CDR3 protein. The sample includes 150,000 to 200,000 distinct CDR3 sequences, 11% of them seen just once. Input material: blood, either unsorted or a sorted T cell fraction (not recorded which). These receptors came from a male donor with ankylosing spondylitis or in good health (not recorded which). The CDR3 runs from the conserved cysteine through the conserved F or W. D genes are given only for firm matches. Where a row states a size, it is once, few, many or the class of an expanded clone; other rows omit it.

j_call,d_call,v_call,clone_size,cdr3_nt,cdr3_aa
TRBJ1-1,TRBD1,TRBV18,few,TGTGCCAGCTCCCCCGGACAGGCGTTGAACACTGAAGCTTTCTTT,CASSPGQALNTEAFF
TRBJ1-2,TRBD1,TRBV18,NA,TGTGCCAGCTCACCGGGACAGGGGGATGGCTACACCTTC,CASSPGQGDGYTF
TRBJ2-2,NA,TRBV5-1,many,TGCGCCAGCAGAGAGGGGTACACCGGGGAGCTGTTTTTT,CASREGYTGELFF
TRBJ2-7,TRBD2,TRBV5-5,few,TGTGCCAGCAGCTTGAGAATGGCTAGCGGCTCCTACGAGCAGTACTTC,CASSLRMASGSYEQYF
TRBJ1-4,TRBD1,TRBV7-9,NA,TGTGCCAGCAGTACGCCCCGGACAGGGCAGGAAAAACTGTTTTTT,CASSTPRTGQEKLFF
TRBJ2-7,NA,TRBV5-1,many,TGCGCCAGCAGCTTGGATCCAGCACAGGTTTACGAGCAGTACTTC,CASSLDPAQVYEQYF
TRBJ2-7,TRBD2,TRBV3-1,many,TGTGCCAGCAGCCAAGGGTTAGGGGCGGGGGGCCCGTCTTCGGAGCAGTACTTC,CASSQGLGAGGPSSEQYF
TRBJ1-2,NA,TRBV12-3/TRBV12-4,few,TGTGCCAGCAGTCCGAGACAGGACTATGGCTACACCTTC,CASSPRQDYGYTF
TRBJ1-5,NA,TRBV12-3/TRBV12-4,many,TGTGCCAGCAGTCATCAGGGTTATAGCAATCAGCCCCAGCATTTT,CASSHQGYSNQPQHF
TRBJ1-6,TRBD1,TRBV29-1,many,TGCAGCGTAGCGGACAGGGTCAGTTCACCCCTCCACTTT,CSVADRVSSPLHF
TRBJ2-7,NA,TRBV10-3,many,TGTGCCATCAGTGAGTCGGGTCTAGAGCAGTACTTC,CAISESGLEQYF
TRBJ1-3,NA,TRBV5-5,few,TGTGCCAGCAGCCGGGACGGGGCCAACTCTGGAAACACCATATATTTT,CASSRDGANSGNTIYF
TRBJ1-6,NA,TRBV15,few,TGTGCCACCAGCAGAGAAGCGAGGGGGTCCTCCTATAATTCACCCCTCCACTTT,CATSREARGSSYNSPLHF
TRBJ1-5,TRBD1,TRBV19,NA,TGTGCCAGTAGTATTGAGGGGGCCGGTCAGCCCCAGCATTTT,CASSIEGAGQPQHF
TRBJ2-7,NA,TRBV10-3,many,TGTGCCATCAGTGAGTCCCAATCCTACGAGCAGTACTTC,CAISESQSYEQYF
TRBJ2-2,TRBD1,TRBV20-1,many,TGCAGTGCTCGCTCGGACAGGGTCGGCACCGGGGAGCTGTTTTTT,CSARSDRVGTGELFF
TRBJ2-5,NA,TRBV7-9,NA,TGTGCCAGCAGCTGGGGACGACAGCTCCAAGAGACCCAGTACTTC,CASSWGRQLQETQYF
TRBJ2-1,NA,TRBV7-2,NA,TGTGCCAGCAGCTTAGCCTTCGGGGGGCCGGTCAATGAGCAGTTCTTC,CASSLAFGGPVNEQFF
TRBJ1-4,NA,TRBV10-1,many,TGCGCCAGCAGTGGGACCGGGACCCCCGAAAAACTGTTTTTT,CASSGTGTPEKLFF
TRBJ1-4,TRBD1,TRBV4-1,NA,TGCGCCAGCAGCCCCGCCGGACAGGGGCTGCGAAAACTGTTTTTT,CASSPAGQGLRKLFF
TRBJ1-4,NA,TRBV7-6,NA,TGTGCCAGCAGCCCCCGTCCTAGTGAAAAACTGTTTTTT,CASSPRPSEKLFF
TRBJ2-7,NA,TRBV20-1,many,TGCAGTGCTAGAGGACTGCCCAGCTCCTACGAGCAGTACTTC,CSARGLPSSYEQYF
TRBJ1-5,TRBD1,TRBV7-8,many,TGTGCCAGCAGCTTCTGGACAGGGGATCAGGATCAGCCCCAGCATTTT,CASSFWTGDQDQPQHF
TRBJ2-1,NA,TRBV27,many,TGTGCCAGCAGTTGGGGGGCCGTATCGGCCGCGCAGTTCTTC,CASSWGAVSAAQFF
TRBJ1-2,NA,TRBV20-1,many,TGCAGTGCTAGAGATCTCGGCCTACGAAATGCGGGGTATGGCTACACCTTC,CSARDLGLRNAGYGYTF
TRBJ2-7,NA,TRBV19,few,TGTGCCAGTAAGGGTGTCAACTACGAGCAGTACTTC,CASKGVNYEQYF
TRBJ2-1,NA,TRBV9,NA,TGTGCCAGCAGCGTAGGAGCCAGCAATGAGCAGTTCTTC,CASSVGASNEQFF
TRBJ2-5,NA,TRBV5-1,NA,TGCGCCAGCAGCTTAGAAAGGGGCAGTCAAGAGACCCAGTACTTC,CASSLERGSQETQYF